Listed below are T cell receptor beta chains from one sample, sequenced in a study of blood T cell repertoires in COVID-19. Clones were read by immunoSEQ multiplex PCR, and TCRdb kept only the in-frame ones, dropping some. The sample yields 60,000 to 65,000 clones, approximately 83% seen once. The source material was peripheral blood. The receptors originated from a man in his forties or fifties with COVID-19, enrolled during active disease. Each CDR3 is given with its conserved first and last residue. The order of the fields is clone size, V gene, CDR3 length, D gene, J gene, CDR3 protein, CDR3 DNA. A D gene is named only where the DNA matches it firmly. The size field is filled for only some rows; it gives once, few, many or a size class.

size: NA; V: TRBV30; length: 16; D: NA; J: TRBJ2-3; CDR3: CAWSVMAGWGADTQYF; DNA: TGTGCCTGGAGTGTAATGGCGGGATGGGGCGCAGATACGCAGTATTTT
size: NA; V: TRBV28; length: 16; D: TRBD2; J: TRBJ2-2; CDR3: CASSLTGGVRGGELFF; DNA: TGTGCCAGCAGCCTCACCGGGGGGGTGAGGGGCGGGGAGCTGTTTTTT
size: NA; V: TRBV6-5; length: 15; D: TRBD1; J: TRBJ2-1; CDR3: CASRHGTGKVVEQFF; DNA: TGTGCCAGCAGACACGGGACAGGGAAGGTGGTCGAGCAGTTCTTC
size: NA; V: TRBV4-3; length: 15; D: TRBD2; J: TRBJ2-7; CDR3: CASSQGASGAYEQYF; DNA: TGCGCCAGCAGCCAAGGTGCTAGCGGGGCCTACGAGCAGTACTTC
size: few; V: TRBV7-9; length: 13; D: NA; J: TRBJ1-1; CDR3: CASSAGQNTEAFF; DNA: TGTGCCAGCAGCGCCGGACAGAACACTGAAGCTTTCTTT
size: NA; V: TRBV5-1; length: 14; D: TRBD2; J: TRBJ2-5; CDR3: CASSVSGSRETQYF; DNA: TGCGCCAGCAGCGTTAGCGGGAGTAGAGAGACCCAGTACTTC
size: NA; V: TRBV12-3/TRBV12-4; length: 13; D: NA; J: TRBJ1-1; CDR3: CASSLASNTEAFF; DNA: TGTGCCAGCAGTTTGGCCTCGAACACTGAAGCTTTCTTT
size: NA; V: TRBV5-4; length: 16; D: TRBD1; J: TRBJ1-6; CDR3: CASSSAGTGENSPLHF; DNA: TGTGCCAGCAGCTCTGCCGGGACAGGGGAAAATTCACCCCTCCACTTT
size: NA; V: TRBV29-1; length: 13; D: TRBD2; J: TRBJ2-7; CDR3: CSVEAGGRYEQYF; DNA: TGCAGCGTTGAAGCCGGCGGGAGGTACGAGCAGTACTTC
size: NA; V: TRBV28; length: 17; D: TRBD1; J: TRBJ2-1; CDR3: CASSSPQTGGWYNEQFF; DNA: TGTGCCAGCAGTTCCCCACAAACAGGGGGCTGGTACAATGAGCAGTTCTTC
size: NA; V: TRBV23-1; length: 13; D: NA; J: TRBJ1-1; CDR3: CASSQDGGTEAFF; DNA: TGCGCCAGCAGTCAAGACGGGGGCACTGAAGCTTTCTTT
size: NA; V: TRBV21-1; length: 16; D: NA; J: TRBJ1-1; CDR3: CASSNLDRGEWIEAFF; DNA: TGTGCCAGCAGCAACTTGGACAGGGGCGAATGGATTGAAGCTTTCTTT
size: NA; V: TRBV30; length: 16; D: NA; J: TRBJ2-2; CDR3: CAWSVPKEWDTGELFF; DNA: TGTGCCTGGAGTGTACCAAAGGAGTGGGACACCGGGGAGCTGTTTTTT
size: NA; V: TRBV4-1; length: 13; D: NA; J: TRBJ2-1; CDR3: CASSPLDPPGEFF; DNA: TGCGCCAGCAGCCCCTTGGACCCGCCGGGGGAGTTCTTC
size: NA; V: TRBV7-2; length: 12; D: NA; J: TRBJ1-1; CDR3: CASSFGDGEAFF; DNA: TGTGCCAGCAGCTTTGGAGACGGCGAAGCTTTCTTT
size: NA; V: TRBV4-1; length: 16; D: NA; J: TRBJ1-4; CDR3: CASSQEHKGDRRKLFF; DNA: TGCGCCAGCAGCCAAGAACATAAAGGGGATCGGCGAAAACTGTTTTTT
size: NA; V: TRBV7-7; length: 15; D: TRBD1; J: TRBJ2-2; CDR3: CASRQGIANTGELFF; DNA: TGTGCTAGCAGACAGGGGATCGCGAACACCGGGGAGCTGTTTTTT
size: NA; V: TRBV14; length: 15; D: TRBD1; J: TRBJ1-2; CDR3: CASSQRTGLNYGYTF; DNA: TGTGCCAGCAGCCAAAGGACAGGATTAAACTATGGCTACACCTTC
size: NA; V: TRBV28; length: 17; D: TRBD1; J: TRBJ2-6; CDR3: CASSEFSGGFGANVLTF; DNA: TGTGCCAGCAGCGAATTCTCAGGGGGCTTTGGGGCCAACGTCCTGACTTTC
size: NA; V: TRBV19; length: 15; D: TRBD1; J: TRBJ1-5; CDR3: CASSVGQGVNQPQHF; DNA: TGTGCCAGTAGTGTAGGACAGGGCGTCAATCAGCCCCAGCATTTT
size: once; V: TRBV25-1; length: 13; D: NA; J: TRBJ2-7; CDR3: CASSGQAGYEQYF; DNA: TGTGCCAGCAGTGGACAGGCGGGCTACGAGCAGTACTTC
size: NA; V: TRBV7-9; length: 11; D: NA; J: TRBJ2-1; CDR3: CASSFQGEQFF; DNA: TGTGCCAGCAGCTTTCAGGGTGAGCAGTTCTTC
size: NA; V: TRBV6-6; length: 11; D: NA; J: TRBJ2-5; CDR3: CASSFMETQYF; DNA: TGTGCCAGCAGTTTCATGGAGACCCAGTACTTC
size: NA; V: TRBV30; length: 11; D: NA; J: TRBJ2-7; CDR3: CAYRGSYEQYF; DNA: TGTGCCTACCGGGGTTCCTACGAGCAGTACTTC
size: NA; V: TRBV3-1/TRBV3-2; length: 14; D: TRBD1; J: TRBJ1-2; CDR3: CASSTQGANYGYTF; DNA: TGTGCCAGCAGCACACAGGGGGCTAACTATGGCTACACCTTC
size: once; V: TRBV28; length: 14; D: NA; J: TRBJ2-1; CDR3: CASSSDPTRNEQFF; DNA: TGTGCCAGCAGTTCCGACCCTACGAGGAATGAGCAGTTCTTC
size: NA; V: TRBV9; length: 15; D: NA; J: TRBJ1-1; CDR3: CASSPGGRENTEAFF; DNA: TGTGCCAGCAGCCCCGGGGGACGAGAGAACACTGAAGCTTTCTTT
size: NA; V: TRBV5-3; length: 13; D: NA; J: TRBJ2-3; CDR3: CARTGTDSDTQYF; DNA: TGTGCCAGAACTGGGACTGATTCGGATACGCAGTATTTT
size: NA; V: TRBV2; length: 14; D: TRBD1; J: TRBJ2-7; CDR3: CASSPTGGRYEQYF; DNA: TGTGCCAGCAGTCCCACAGGGGGCAGGTACGAGCAGTACTTC
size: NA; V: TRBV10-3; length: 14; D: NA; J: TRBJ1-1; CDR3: CAISDSQSNTEAFF; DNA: TGTGCCATCAGCGACTCCCAGTCGAACACTGAAGCTTTCTTT
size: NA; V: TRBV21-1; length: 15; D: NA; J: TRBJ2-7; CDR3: CASSKERDSSYEQYF; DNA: TGTGCCAGCAGCAAAGAGAGGGACTCCTCCTACGAGCAGTACTTC
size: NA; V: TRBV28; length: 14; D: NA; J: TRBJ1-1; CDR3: CASSFGVVGTEAFF; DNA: TGTGCCAGCAGTTTCGGGGTAGTTGGCACTGAAGCTTTCTTT
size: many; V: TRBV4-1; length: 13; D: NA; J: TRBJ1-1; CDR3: CASSHPLNTEAFF; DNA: TGCGCCAGCAGCCACCCTCTGAACACTGAAGCTTTCTTT
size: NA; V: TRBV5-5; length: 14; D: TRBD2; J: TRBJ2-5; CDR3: CAYSKLAGVETQYF; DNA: TGTGCCTATAGCAAGCTAGCGGGAGTAGAGACCCAGTACTTC
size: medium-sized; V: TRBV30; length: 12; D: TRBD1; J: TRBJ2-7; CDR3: CAWTRGPYEQYF; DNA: TGTGCCTGGACCAGGGGGCCCTACGAGCAGTACTTC
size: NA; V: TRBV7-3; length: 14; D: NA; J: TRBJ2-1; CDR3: CASSSGGSANEQFF; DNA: TGTGCCAGCAGCTCAGGAGGGTCCGCCAATGAGCAGTTCTTC
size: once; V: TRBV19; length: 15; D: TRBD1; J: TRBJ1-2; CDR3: CASSLWGQSNYGYTF; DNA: TGTGCCAGTAGTCTATGGGGACAGTCCAACTATGGCTACACCTTC
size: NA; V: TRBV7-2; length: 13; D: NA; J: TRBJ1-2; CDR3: CASSLNRITGYTF; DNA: TGTGCCAGCAGCTTAAACAGAATTACCGGCTACACCTTC
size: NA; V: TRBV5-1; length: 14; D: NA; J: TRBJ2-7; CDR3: CASSPRGKTYEQYF; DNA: TGCGCCAGCAGCCCCCGAGGTAAAACCTACGAGCAGTACTTC
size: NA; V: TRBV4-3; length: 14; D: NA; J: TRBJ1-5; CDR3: CASSQDPGNQPQHF; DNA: TGCGCCAGCAGCCAAGATCCAGGGAATCAGCCCCAGCATTTT
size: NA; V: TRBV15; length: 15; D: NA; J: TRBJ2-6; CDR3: CATSGAGVGANVLTF; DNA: TGTGCCACCAGCGGAGCAGGGGTCGGGGCCAACGTCCTGACTTTC